Presented here are 27 T cell receptor beta chains from one specimen sequenced in a study of T cells in tumors after PD-1 blockade. The method was immunoSEQ multiplex PCR; TCRdb's version includes in-frame clones alone and lacks a portion of them. Of approximately 47,000 clones listed, roughly 80% are singletons. The material was PBMCs, obtained before anti-PD-1 treatment. These receptors originate from a human donor with basal cell carcinoma.

The chain carries TRBV28 and TRBJ2-7, with 7 bases lining up with TRBD2. Unmatched junction bases numbered 24, after V lost 1 base and J lost 0 bases. CDR1 and CDR2 from the germline V gene are MDHEN and SYDVKM. CDR3 length: 22 residues. CDR3 nucleotides: TGTGCCAGCAGTTTATCCCTTATCGGGGGGATCCTAAACAACGTACGCTCCTACGAGCAGTACTTC. This gives the protein CASSLSLIGGILNNVRSYEQYF.

The V call is TRBV5-1, the J call TRBJ1-1, with D possibly TRBD1 on 6 matching bases. Germline assignment: CDR1 SGHRS and CDR2 YFSETQ. The CDR3 loop spans 14 amino acids. With 3 bases removed from V and 1 base from J, the gap between germline ends came to 10 bases. The CDR3 here is CASSWGHSNTEAFF. DNA of the CDR3: TGCGCCAGCAGCTGGGGACACTCGAACACTGAAGCTTTCTTT. Supplemented by reference TRBV5-1 and TRBJ1-1, the full variable domain reads KAGVTQTPRYLIKTRGQQVTLSCSPISGHRSVSWYQQTPGQGLQFLFEYFSETQRNKGNFPGRFSGRQFSNSRSEMNVSTLELGDSALYLCASSWGHSNTEAFFGQGTRLTVV.

The genes are TRBV24-1 and TRBJ1-1; D unresolved. Trimming pared 1 base from V and 8 bases from J, leaving 4 bases between. CDR3 length equals 11 residues. Germline V CDR1 and CDR2: KGHDR, SFDVKD. Written as DNA, the CDR3 is TGTGCCACCAGTGATTTCACAGAAGCTTTCTTT. It is translated as CATSDFTEAFF.

V and J are TRBV24-1 and TRBJ2-7; the match to TRBD1 covers 10 bases. Unmatched junction bases numbered 4, after V lost 2 bases and J lost 4 bases. Germline V gene sequence: CDR1 KGHDR, CDR2 SFDVKD. This CDR3 has 15 residues. The CDR3 bases are TGTGCCACCAGTGATTCCCCGGGACAGGGGTACGAGCAGTACTTC. Translating it yields CATSDSPGQGYEQYF.

The chain combines TRBV11-3 with TRBJ2-5; TRBD1 agrees at 7 bases. The CDR3 runs to 15 residues. Germline values: CDR1 SGHNT, CDR2 YENEEA. V dropped 5 bases and J dropped 0; count of bases not matched to a gene: 6. CDR3 loop: CASSRLGTDQETQYF. The CDR3 bases are TGTGCCAGCAGCCGCCTCGGGACAGACCAAGAGACCCAGTACTTC.

V usage is TRBV13 and J usage is TRBJ2-7; D unresolved. Germline V CDR1 and CDR2: PRHDT, FYEKMQ (reference sequence). This CDR3 region has 12 residues. Trimming pared 1 base from V and 5 bases from J, leaving 6 bases between. This CDR3 reads CASSLDGDEQYF. CDR3 nucleotide sequence: TGTGCCAGCAGCTTAGACGGTGACGAGCAGTACTTC.

The chain joins TRBV6-1 to TRBJ2-5, with no clear D. The CDR3 is made up of 12 amino acids. V was pared by 1 base and J by 5 bases, with 5 bases between. The germline CDR1 and CDR2 sequences are MNHNS and SASEGT. DNA of the CDR3: TGTGCCAGCAGTGAAGTCGTGGAGACCCAGTACTTC. It encodes CASSEVVETQYF.

CDR3 protein: CASSISLGVSSEKLFF. In DNA, the CDR3 is TGTGCCAGTAGTATCAGTCTCGGCGTAAGTAGTGAAAAACTGTTTTTT. V usage is TRBV19 and J usage is TRBJ1-4; the D is unclear. The CDR3 loop spans 16 amino acids. V lost 3 bases to trimming and J lost 7 bases, with 18 bases between them. Germline CDR1 reads LNHDA; CDR2 reads SQIVND (reference sequence).

This clone counts as medium-sized. The chain carries TRBV12-1 and TRBJ2-6; TRBD1, the table's D call, was not compared with the DNA. TRBV12-1 is reported as a pseudogene. This CDR3 region has 18 residues. The CDR3 loop reads CASSLSGTGGSGANVLTF. Written as DNA, the CDR3 is TGTGCCAGCAGCTTATCCGGGACAGGGGGCTCTGGGGCCAACGTCCTGACTTTC.

The chain links TRBV9 to TRBJ2-3; TRBD2 aligns across 7 bases. CDR1 is SGDLS, CDR2 YYNGEE, per germline. V trimming: 4 bases; J trimming: 4 bases; junction bases outside the gene matches: 12. This CDR3 is 16 amino acids long. The CDR3 loop reads CASSTGQRGNADTQYF. Here the CDR3 DNA reads TGTGCCAGCAGCACCGGGCAGCGGGGTAACGCAGATACGCAGTATTTT.

This clone showed up just a few times. J is TRBJ2-3 and V is TRBV19, with TRBD1 matching 8 bases. The V gene's germline CDR1 is LNHDA and CDR2 SQIVND (reference sequence). The length of the CDR3 is 18 residues. The junction had 16 bases not matched to a gene; V was cut back by 4 bases and J by 4 bases. CDR3 DNA sequence: TGTGCCAGTAGTAGCCCACAGGGGGTTTATGTTGGTGCAGATACGCAGTATTTT. Its protein product is CASSSPQGVYVGADTQYF.

The CDR3 DNA sequence: TGTGCCAGCAGCTCATCCACCGGGCCCCTCCACTTT. It codes for CASSSSTGPLHF. The gene calls are TRBV7-9 and TRBJ1-6, with D unresolved. V was shortened by 4 bases and J by 13 bases, with 11 bases between the two germline ends. Germline V gene lookup returns CDR1 SEHNR and CDR2 FQNEAQ (reference sequence). CDR3 length: 12 residues.

The chain recombines TRBV7-9 with TRBJ1-1; 10 nucleotides line up with TRBD1. Trimming at V came to 5 bases and at J to 1 base, leaving 10 bases not matched to a gene. The CDR3 totals 17 residues. Germline V CDR1 and CDR2: SEHNR, FQNEAQ (reference sequence). This chain's CDR3 is CASSATPDRGKNTEAFF. The CDR3 DNA is TGTGCCAGCAGCGCAACCCCGGACAGGGGGAAGAACACTGAAGCTTTCTTT.

Only a few counts were recorded for this clone. The V and J genes are TRBV3-1 (or the pseudogene TRBV3-2) and TRBJ1-3; D is ambiguous. There are 14 residues in the CDR3. The germline V gene has CDR1 LGHDT and CDR2 YNNKEL (reference sequence). V was shortened by 0 bases and J by 6 bases, with 9 bases between the two germline ends. CDR3: CASSQEYRSNTIYF. CDR3 DNA: TGTGCCAGCAGCCAAGAGTACAGATCAAACACCATATATTTT.

This clone was picked up one time. CDR3 region: CASSPLGATYNEQFF. The CDR3 coding sequence is TGTGCCAGCAGCCCGCTGGGCGCCACGTACAATGAGCAGTTCTTC. The chain links TRBV14 to TRBJ2-1; no definite D call. Germline V CDR1 and CDR2: SGHDN, FVKESK. The CDR3 is 15 amino acids. Trimming cost V 4 bases and J 4 bases, with 14 bases left between them.

The chain uses TRBV5-6 and TRBJ2-7, with 7 bases that match TRBD2. The CDR3 is made up of 13 amino acids. The ends lost 4 bases at V and 6 bases at J; junction bases unmatched: 7. Germline CDR1 SGHDT, CDR2 YYEEEE. CDR3 DNA: TGTGCCAGCAGCCCCTGGCGGGGGAGCGAGCAGTACTTC. It specifies CASSPWRGSEQYF.

The gene calls are TRBV2 and TRBJ2-7, with TRBD2 as a possible D gene (7 bases). V dropped 8 bases and J dropped 5 bases, with 16 bases sitting between them. Germline CDR1 is SNHLY and CDR2 is FYNNEI. The CDR3 is made up of 13 amino acids. The CDR3 reads CASRRGGSDEQYF. The CDR3, as DNA: TGTGCCAGCCGTAGGGGGGGGTCTGACGAGCAGTACTTC.

This clone is a singleton in its sample. The chain couples TRBV7-2 to TRBJ2-3, with 10 bases that match TRBD2. This CDR3 region has 16 residues. Germline V gene lookup returns CDR1 SGHTA and CDR2 FQGNSA. V shed 3 bases, J shed 4 bases, and the junction held 7 bases outside the gene matches. The CDR3 sequence: CASSFSGGIGSDTQYF. The CDR3 nucleotides are TGTGCCAGCAGCTTTAGCGGGGGGATTGGGTCAGATACGCAGTATTTT.

The chain couples TRBV18 to TRBJ1-2; TRBD1 matches 7 bases. CDR1 is KGHSH, CDR2 LQKENI, per germline. The CDR3 loop spans 14 amino acids. J lost 1 base, V lost 6 bases, and 5 bases had no gene match. The CDR3 DNA follows: TGTGCCAGCTCGAACTACAGGGGTAACTATGGCTACACCTTC. Residues: CASSNYRGNYGYTF.

This chain uses TRBV5-1 with TRBJ1-2; D may be TRBD1 (5 bases). V was clipped by 5 bases and J by 5 bases, with 22 bases between them. Germline CDR1 reads SGHRS; CDR2 reads YFSETQ. CDR3 length: 16 residues. The CDR3 DNA reads TGCGCCAGCAGTCCCGGGGGGTCAGGTGTGGGTTATGGCTACACCTTC. It codes for CASSPGGSGVGYGYTF.

V usage is TRBV3-1 (or the pseudogene TRBV3-2) and J usage is TRBJ1-3, with TRBD1 matching over 9 bases. The CDR3 has 15 residues. In germline, CDR1 is LGHDT, CDR2 YNNKEL (reference sequence). J gave up 5 bases and V 4 bases, and 6 bases lay outside the gene matches. CDR3 protein: CASSPRTGVRNTIYF. As DNA, the CDR3 is TGTGCCAGCAGCCCCCGGACAGGGGTTCGAAACACCATATATTTT.

This sequence joins TRBV6-5 and TRBJ1-2; TRBD1 agrees at 7 bases. This CDR3 is built from 14 residues. Germline CDR1 is MNHEY and CDR2 is SVGAGI. The trim removed 6 bases at V and 5 bases at J, leaving 9 bases unmatched. The CDR3 DNA reads TGTGCCAGCAGAGGCCGCAGGGGGAAGTATGGCTACACCTTC. Amino acid sequence: CASRGRRGKYGYTF.

The chain links TRBV6-5 to TRBJ1-3; D is perhaps TRBD1 (5 bases). This CDR3 is 13 amino acids long. Germline V gives CDR1 MNHEY, CDR2 SVGAGI. Trimming shortened V by 6 bases and J by 7 bases, and 13 bases separated the two germline ends. Here the CDR3 DNA reads TGTGCCAGCAGCAGGGAGGCCAAGAACACCATATATTTT. Its translation is CASSREAKNTIYF.

The chain links TRBV2 to TRBJ2-1, with 10 bases aligning to TRBD2. The CDR3 is 15 amino acids. Germline V CDR1 and CDR2: SNHLY, FYNNEI. The V gene end was trimmed by 5 bases and the J gene end by 9 bases; junction bases not matched to a gene: 10. CDR3 nucleotide sequence: TGTGCCAGCAGTCGAGCGGGGGGGCCCAGTGTTGAGCAGTTCTTC. It encodes CASSRAGGPSVEQFF. Combining the CDR3 with reference TRBV2 and TRBJ2-1 gives the whole variable domain EPEVTQTPSHQVTQMGQEVILRCVPISNHLYFYWYRQILGQKVEFLVSFYNNEISEKSEIFDDQFSVERPDGSNFTLKIRSTKLEDSAMYFCASSRAGGPSVEQFFGPGTRLTVL.

The rearrangement joins TRBV7-9 to TRBJ2-7, with 9 bases that match TRBD1. The ends lost 6 bases at V and 2 bases at J; junction bases unmatched: 8. Germline CDR1 and CDR2: SEHNR and FQNEAQ (reference sequence). This CDR3 has 15 amino acids. CDR3 sequence (DNA): TGTGCCAGCAGTAATATCCGGGACAGGGCCTACGAGCAGTACTTC. Translating gives CASSNIRDRAYEQYF. Full variable domain (missing parts from reference TRBV7-9 and TRBJ2-7): DTGVSQNPRHKITKRGQNVTFRCDPISEHNRLYWYRQTLGQGPEFLTYFQNEAQLEKSRLLSDRFSAERPKGSFSTLEIQRTEQGDSAMYLCASSNIRDRAYEQYFGPGTRLTVT.

In the case of this clone: Other DNA variants within this sample encode the same CDR3. This chain links TRBV19 with TRBJ1-4; 9 bases map to TRBD1. Looked up from germline, CDR1 is LNHDA and CDR2 is SQIVND (reference sequence). Trimming took 6 bases from V and 5 from J; bases not matched to a gene: 7. This CDR3 is 15 amino acids long. The DNA of the CDR3 is TGTGCCAGTAGCGTCGGACAGGGGAACAATGAAAAACTGTTTTTT. Its translation: CASSVGQGNNEKLFF.

The genes are TRBV5-1 and TRBJ2-3, with 8 bases lining up with TRBD2. The CDR3 covers 15 residues. Germline V lookup: CDR1 SGHRS, CDR2 YFSETQ. J was trimmed by 4 bases and V by 2 bases; bases with no gene match: 6. The CDR3 sequence is CASSLPGGASDTQYF. The CDR3 DNA reads TGCGCCAGCAGCTTACCCGGGGGGGCGTCAGATACGCAGTATTTT. Full variable domain (rest looked up from reference TRBV5-1 and TRBJ2-3): KAGVTQTPRYLIKTRGQQVTLSCSPISGHRSVSWYQQTPGQGLQFLFEYFSETQRNKGNFPGRFSGRQFSNSRSEMNVSTLELGDSALYLCASSLPGGASDTQYFGPGTRLTVL.